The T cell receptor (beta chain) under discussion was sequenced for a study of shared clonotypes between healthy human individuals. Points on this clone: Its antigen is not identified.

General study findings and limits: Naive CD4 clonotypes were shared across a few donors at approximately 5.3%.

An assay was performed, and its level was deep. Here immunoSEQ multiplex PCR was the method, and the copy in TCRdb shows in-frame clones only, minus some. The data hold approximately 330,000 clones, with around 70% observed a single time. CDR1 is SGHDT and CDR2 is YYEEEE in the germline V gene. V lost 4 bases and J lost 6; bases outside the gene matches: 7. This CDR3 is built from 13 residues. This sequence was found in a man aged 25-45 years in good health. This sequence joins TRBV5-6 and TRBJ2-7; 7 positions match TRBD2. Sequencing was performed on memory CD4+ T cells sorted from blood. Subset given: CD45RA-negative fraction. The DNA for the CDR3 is TGTGCCAGCAGCCCGCGGGGGACGGGCGAGCAGTACTTC. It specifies CASSPRGTGEQYF.